This is a list of T cell receptor beta chains from one sample in a study of radiotherapy plus CTLA-4 blockade in lung cancer. The protocol was immunoSEQ multiplex PCR, while the TCRdb copy is restricted to in-frame clones and leaves out a portion. The data show some 34,000 clones, with over 60% seen just once and 11% held by the top ten. The source was peripheral blood, collected from a patient treated with radiotherapy plus ipilimumab. Receptors originate from a human donor with non-small cell lung cancer who had stable disease on radiotherapy plus ipilimumab. Each CDR3 is given with its conserved first and last residue. A D gene is named only where the DNA matches it firmly. Size is stated for part of the rows, as once, few or many counts, or as a class when the clone is expanded.

j_call | clone_size | v_call | d_call | cdr3_aa | cdr3_nt
TRBJ1-6 | - | TRBV5-1 | - | CASSTRLDRSPLHF | TGCGCCAGCAGCACTCGACTAGATCGTTCACCCCTCCACTTT
TRBJ1-5 | once | TRBV2 | - | CASSARQVGSNQPQHF | TGTGCCAGCAGTGCTCGACAGGTGGGGAGCAATCAGCCCCAGCATTTT
TRBJ2-2 | few | TRBV19 | - | CASRRGPTGTGELFF | TGTGCCAGTAGGCGCGGTCCCACGGGGACCGGGGAGCTGTTTTTT
TRBJ1-2 | - | TRBV6-1 | - | CASTLRQANYGYTF | TGTGCCAGCACTCTGAGACAGGCTAACTATGGCTACACCTTC
TRBJ1-2 | - | TRBV15 | - | CATSSLSGANYGYTF | TGTGCCACCAGCAGTTTGTCCGGGGCTAACTATGGCTACACCTTC
TRBJ2-6 | - | TRBV29-1 | - | CSVEEQHSGANVLTF | TGCAGCGTCGAAGAACAACACTCTGGGGCCAACGTCCTGACTTTC
TRBJ1-2 | - | TRBV27 | - | CASSLFPPVDSNYGYTF | TGTGCCAGCAGTTTATTTCCGCCAGTGGACTCGAACTATGGCTACACCTTC
TRBJ2-1 | - | TRBV2 | TRBD1 | CASRTGTVEQFF | TGTGCCAGCAGGACCGGGACAGTAGAGCAGTTCTTC
TRBJ1-2 | - | TRBV30 | - | CAWSVTPTNYGYTF | TGTGCCTGGAGTGTGACACCAACTAACTATGGCTACACCTTC
TRBJ2-2 | - | TRBV28 | - | CASSGSTGELFF | TGTGCCAGCAGTGGTAGCACCGGGGAGCTGTTTTTT
TRBJ2-1 | - | TRBV30 | - | CAWAGEGGSYNEQFF | TGTGCCTGGGCTGGAGAGGGGGGGTCCTACAATGAGCAGTTCTTC
TRBJ1-2 | - | TRBV30 | TRBD1 | CAWRTGTFYGYTF | TGTGCCTGGAGGACAGGGACATTCTATGGCTACACCTTC
TRBJ2-7 | - | TRBV30 | TRBD1 | CAWSVSRDRVGEQYF | TGTGCCTGGAGCGTATCCCGGGACAGGGTCGGTGAGCAGTACTTC
TRBJ1-5 | - | TRBV30 | TRBD1 | CAWSGQGVQPQHF | TGTGCCTGGAGCGGACAGGGAGTTCAGCCCCAGCATTTT
TRBJ2-5 | - | TRBV2 | - | CASSEGLSVQYF | TGTGCCAGCAGTGAAGGACTTTCGGTTCAGTACTTC
TRBJ2-7 | - | TRBV7-8 | TRBD1 | CASSISGTGVYEQYF | TGTGCCAGCAGCATCTCCGGGACAGGGGTTTACGAGCAGTACTTC
TRBJ2-2 | - | TRBV28 | TRBD1 | CASSLAGGNTGELFF | TGTGCCAGCAGTTTAGCAGGGGGGAACACCGGGGAGCTGTTTTTT
TRBJ2-1 | - | TRBV13 | - | CASSSLTASYNEQFF | TGTGCCAGCAGCTCCCTGACAGCCTCCTACAATGAGCAGTTCTTC
TRBJ1-5 | - | TRBV7-2 | - | CASSSDSSNQPQHF | TGTGCCAGCAGTTCCGACAGCAGCAATCAGCCCCAGCATTTT
TRBJ1-5 | few | TRBV18 | - | CASSKERAGAQPQHF | TGTGCCAGCTCCAAGGAGAGGGCAGGGGCTCAGCCCCAGCATTTT
TRBJ1-1 | - | TRBV5-1 | TRBD1 | CASSLRSRGGGQGRGTEAFF | TGCGCCAGCAGCTTGCGGTCCCGGGGAGGGGGACAGGGACGGGGTACTGAAGCTTTCTTT
TRBJ1-1 | - | TRBV6-1 | - | CASSEGTANNPEAFF | TGTGCCAGCAGTGAAGGGACAGCCAACAACCCTGAAGCTTTCTTT
TRBJ2-3 | - | TRBV14 | - | CASSPTTSTDTQYF | TGTGCCAGCAGCCCGACTACTAGCACAGATACGCAGTATTTT
TRBJ2-2 | - | TRBV7-8 | - | CASSQVAVNTGELFF | TGTGCCAGCAGCCAAGTAGCGGTGAACACCGGGGAGCTGTTTTTT
TRBJ1-3 | few | TRBV30 | TRBD1 | CAWCLTGGNTIYF | TGTGCCTGGTGCCTGACAGGGGGAAACACCATATATTTT
TRBJ1-1 | - | TRBV15 | - | CATSRTRGEVMNTEAFF | TGTGCCACCAGCAGGACTAGAGGGGAGGTAATGAACACTGAAGCTTTCTTT
TRBJ1-1 | - | TRBV30 | - | CAWTRQNTEAFF | TGTGCCTGGACCAGGCAGAACACTGAAGCTTTCTTT
TRBJ2-5 | - | TRBV28 | - | CASSLQQVGETQYF | TGTGCCAGCAGTTTACAACAGGTGGGAGAGACCCAGTACTTC
TRBJ2-7 | once | TRBV28 | - | CASSLLSYEQYF | TGTGCCAGCAGTCTTCTCTCCTACGAGCAGTACTTC
TRBJ2-5 | - | TRBV7-2 | TRBD2 | CASSLVAGDQETQYF | TGTGCCAGCAGCTTAGTAGCGGGGGACCAAGAGACCCAGTACTTC
TRBJ2-5 | - | TRBV18 | TRBD1 | CASSPQQGDQETQYF | TGTGCCAGCTCACCCCAACAGGGGGACCAAGAGACCCAGTACTTC
TRBJ1-1 | - | TRBV9 | - | CASSPRSGKMNTEAFF | TGTGCCAGCAGCCCTCGGTCAGGGAAAATGAACACTGAAGCTTTCTTT
TRBJ2-5 | - | TRBV7-2 | - | CASSLVGASQETQYF | TGTGCCAGCAGCTTAGTGGGGGCAAGCCAAGAGACCCAGTACTTC
TRBJ1-1 | - | TRBV7-8 | - | CASSLNGDSKAFF | TGTGCCAGCAGCTTAAATGGAGATAGTAAAGCTTTCTTT
TRBJ2-2 | - | TRBV5-1 | - | CASSLEGVNTGELFF | TGCGCCAGCAGCTTGGAGGGGGTAAACACCGGGGAGCTGTTTTTT
TRBJ2-5 | - | TRBV9 | TRBD2 | CASSLSGTTSWETQYF | TGTGCCAGCAGTTTATCCGGGACTACCTCGTGGGAGACCCAGTACTTC
TRBJ1-2 | - | TRBV6-6 | - | CASTDGAYGYTF | TGTGCCAGCACCGACGGAGCCTATGGCTACACCTTC
TRBJ2-7 | - | TRBV18 | - | CASSTMTSARSSHEQYF | TGTGCCAGCTCAACGATGACTTCTGCCCGCAGTTCCCACGAGCAGTACTTC
TRBJ2-3 | - | TRBV11-3 | - | CASSFGQGPPTDTQYF | TGTGCCAGCAGCTTTGGGCAGGGGCCCCCCACAGATACGCAGTATTTT
TRBJ2-1 | - | TRBV9 | - | CASSPQTGKSYNEQFF | TGTGCCAGCAGCCCCCAGACAGGAAAATCCTACAATGAGCAGTTCTTC
TRBJ1-4 | few | TRBV7-9 | TRBD1 | CASSLDRVNEKLFF | TGTGCCAGCAGCCTGGACAGGGTTAATGAAAAACTGTTTTTT
TRBJ2-7 | once | TRBV28 | - | CASRQGVQGDSYEQYF | TGTGCCAGCAGGCAAGGCGTACAGGGCGATTCCTACGAGCAGTACTTC
TRBJ2-7 | few | TRBV7-8 | TRBD2 | CASSFSLAVYEQYF | TGTGCCAGCAGCTTTAGCCTAGCGGTCTACGAGCAGTACTTC
TRBJ1-2 | - | TRBV6-4 | - | CASSEPLQGAVNGYTF | TGTGCCAGCAGTGAACCCCTACAGGGAGCCGTTAATGGCTACACCTTC
TRBJ2-1 | - | TRBV9 | TRBD2 | CASSGGLRGESYNEQFF | TGTGCCAGCAGCGGTGGACTACGGGGGGAGTCCTACAATGAGCAGTTCTTC
TRBJ2-5 | - | TRBV5-1 | TRBD2 | CASSPASGLAGETQYF | TGCGCCAGCAGCCCGGCGTCCGGACTAGCGGGGGAGACCCAGTACTTC
TRBJ1-2 | many | TRBV7-9 | - | CASSLVNRAYGYTF | TGTGCCAGCAGCTTAGTGAACAGGGCCTATGGCTACACCTTC
TRBJ1-1 | - | TRBV29-1 | TRBD1 | CSAGGQGHTEAFF | TGCAGCGCCGGCGGACAGGGCCACACTGAAGCTTTCTTT
TRBJ2-3 | few | TRBV6-5 | - | CASSYGLWGTQYF | TGTGCCAGCAGTTACGGACTCTGGGGTACGCAGTATTTT
TRBJ1-4 | - | TRBV5-6 | - | CASSLAGLGEKLFF | TGTGCCAGCAGCTTGGCAGGGCTCGGGGAAAAACTGTTTTTT
TRBJ2-5 | - | TRBV7-9 | - | CASSLRGGAQETQYF | TGTGCCAGCAGCTTACGGGGCGGGGCCCAAGAGACCCAGTACTTC
TRBJ2-1 | - | TRBV10-1 | - | CAASGSYNEQFF | TGCGCCGCGAGCGGATCCTACAATGAGCAGTTCTTC
TRBJ2-5 | - | TRBV9 | TRBD2 | CASSGQPGLAIETQYF | TGTGCCAGCAGCGGGCAGCCGGGACTAGCGATTGAGACCCAGTACTTC
TRBJ1-5 | - | TRBV10-2 | - | CASSDLAQDSNQPQHF | TGCGCCAGCAGTGACCTGGCGCAGGATAGCAATCAGCCCCAGCATTTT
TRBJ1-2 | - | TRBV19 | TRBD1 | CASTGTGAGGRFRGYTF | TGTGCCAGTACTGGCACGGGAGCAGGGGGCCGGTTTCGGGGCTACACCTTC
TRBJ1-6 | - | TRBV7-2 | TRBD1 | CASSPQGSPYNSPLHF | TGTGCCAGCAGCCCACAGGGGTCGCCTTATAATTCACCCCTCCACTTT
TRBJ2-7 | - | TRBV27 | - | CASSLSLGVYEQYF | TGTGCCAGCAGTTTATCGTTAGGGGTCTACGAGCAGTACTTC
TRBJ1-1 | - | TRBV11-3 | - | CASSLGLDNTEAFF | TGTGCCAGCAGCCTTGGACTTGATAACACTGAAGCTTTCTTT
TRBJ2-1 | - | TRBV5-5 | - | CASSLGPPGSYNEQFF | TGTGCCAGCAGCTTGGGCCCCCCGGGTTCCTACAATGAGCAGTTCTTC